The clone carrying this T cell receptor (beta chain) was detected many times. The data originate from a study of identical twins. The CDR3 runs to 16 residues. Trimming cost V 0 bases and J 6 bases; bases outside gene matches: 6. Germline assignment: CDR1 LGHNA and CDR2 YNFKEQ. The donors were all healthy and Caucasian. A template switching step contributed a universal primer site, while unique molecular identifiers were present in the cDNA. TCRdb used MiXCR to reprocess the 5' RACE reads, holding one entry per CDR3 protein. The table has 200,000 to 300,000 distinct CDR3 sequences, 6% to 8.5% seen once. These same data were also listed under a study on yellow fever vaccine responses in identical twins.

V and J are TRBV4-2 and TRBJ2-1; 9 bases agree with TRBD2. Sequencing was performed on CD8+ T cells sorted from blood. This sequence originates from a woman in her late teens or twenties in good health. The CDR3 is CASSQDEASGVNEQFF. The CDR3 DNA follows: TGTGCCAGCAGCCAAGATGAGGCTAGCGGGGTCAATGAGCAGTTCTTC.